Listed below are T cell receptor beta chains from one sample, sequenced in a study of identifying expanded T cells in peripheral blood. Method: immunoSEQ multiplex PCR; TCRdb's copy keeps in-frame clones and lacks some. The sample records 95,000 to 100,000 clones, around 88% being singletons. Sequenced material: blood. The receptors shown here come from a person aged 18 to 70 in good health. Both conserved end residues are part of each CDR3. A D gene is named only where the DNA matches it firmly. Clone size is stated in some rows and not others, as once, few, many or a class when expanded.

size: NA
D: NA
J: TRBJ1-1
V: TRBV5-4
CDR3: CASSFTANTEAFF
DNA: TGTGCCAGCAGTTTTACAGCGAACACTGAAGCTTTCTTT

size: NA
D: NA
J: TRBJ1-5
V: TRBV28
CDR3: CASRGDHKFQPQHF
DNA: TGTGCCAGCAGGGGAGACCATAAATTTCAGCCCCAGCATTTT

size: NA
D: NA
J: TRBJ1-5
V: TRBV19
CDR3: CASGRFGQKQPQHF
DNA: TGTGCCAGTGGAAGATTCGGACAGAAGCAGCCCCAGCATTTT

size: NA
D: NA
J: TRBJ2-1
V: TRBV29-1
CDR3: CSVGWVQYNEQFF
DNA: TGCAGCGTGGGGTGGGTGCAATACAATGAGCAGTTCTTC

size: NA
D: NA
J: TRBJ2-1
V: TRBV7-8
CDR3: CASTPQGGEQFF
DNA: TGTGCCAGCACCCCCCAAGGGGGAGAGCAGTTCTTC

size: NA
D: NA
J: TRBJ2-5
V: TRBV5-4
CDR3: CASSLNRETQYF
DNA: TGTGCCAGCAGCTTGAACAGGGAGACCCAGTACTTC

size: NA
D: TRBD2
J: TRBJ2-3
V: TRBV4-2
CDR3: CASSQAVAGGLADTQYF
DNA: TGTGCCAGCAGCCAAGCGGTAGCGGGGGGGCTTGCAGATACGCAGTATTTT

size: NA
D: NA
J: TRBJ1-5
V: TRBV2
CDR3: CASSEGVESNQPQHF
DNA: TGTGCCAGCAGTGAAGGGGTAGAGTCAAATCAGCCCCAGCATTTT

size: once
D: NA
J: TRBJ2-7
V: TRBV30
CDR3: CAWSVSNEQYF
DNA: TGTGCCTGGAGTGTAAGCAACGAGCAGTACTTC

size: NA
D: TRBD1
J: TRBJ1-6
V: TRBV4-3
CDR3: CASSQDGGRGLASSYNSPLHF
DNA: TGCGCCAGCAGCCAAGATGGCGGCAGGGGGCTTGCGAGCTCCTATAATTCACCCCTCCACTTT

size: NA
D: NA
J: TRBJ1-5
V: TRBV10-3
CDR3: CAISEKEGRSQPQHF
DNA: TGTGCCATCAGTGAGAAAGAGGGAAGGAGTCAGCCCCAGCATTTT

size: NA
D: NA
J: TRBJ2-7
V: TRBV25-1
CDR3: CASSTGSGGEQYF
DNA: TGTGCCAGCAGTACAGGGAGTGGGGGGGAGCAGTACTTC

size: NA
D: NA
J: TRBJ1-4
V: TRBV9
CDR3: CASSVGEPEKLFF
DNA: TGTGCCAGCAGCGTAGGGGAGCCGGAAAAACTGTTTTTT

size: NA
D: TRBD2
J: TRBJ2-7
V: TRBV15
CDR3: CATSRGGLAGFEQYF
DNA: TGTGCCACCAGCAGAGGTGGACTAGCGGGGTTTGAGCAGTACTTC